This T cell receptor (beta chain) originates from a study of cytomegalovirus exposure and HLA in healthy donors. General study points: The majority of TCR sequences were rare, yet some public TCRs appeared in many donors. A link between a missense DCLRE1C variant and TCR beta V- and J-gene trimming emerged from a later analysis.

It was with 60 Vbeta and 13 Jbeta primers that the PCR ran. The repertoire was sequenced with immunoSEQ multiplex PCR; TCRdb's copy has only in-frame clones and lacks some. This listing includes just over 200,000 clones. The CDR3 has 14 amino acids. Trimming left V 3 bases short and J 5 bases short, with 11 bases between. From germline, CDR1 is KGHSH and CDR2 LQKENI. A note on this clone: Its antigen remains unidentified.

Donors were ostensibly healthy at sampling, although undocumented immune exposures were probable. The sequenced sample consisted of PBMCs. The receptor was isolated from a girl aged 2 to 10 in good health and CMV-seropositive. This sequence joins TRBV18 and TRBJ1-5; D is possibly TRBD1 (5 bases). The CDR3 reads CASSPSGTDQPQHF. CDR3 in DNA: TGTGCCAGCTCACCCTCCGGGACTGATCAGCCCCAGCATTTT.